The 29 T cell receptor beta chains below come from one sample, sequenced in a study of blood T cell repertoires in COVID-19. Method: immunoSEQ multiplex PCR; TCRdb's copy keeps in-frame clones and lacks some. The data contain about 220,000 clones, 75% to 90% of them singletons. The specimen was PBMCs or T cells enriched from blood (not recorded which). Every receptor here comes from a woman aged 40 to 50 with acute COVID-19.

The chain recombines TRBV9 with TRBJ2-5; D is unclear. The germline gives CDR1 SGDLS, CDR2 YYNGEE. V gave up 4 bases and J gave up 5 bases, with 18 bases separating them. The CDR3 totals 15 residues. In DNA, the CDR3 is TGTGCCAGCAGCCCCCGTAGTTCAGGTGGGGAGACCCAGTACTTC. Its translation is CASSPRSSGGETQYF.

The V call is TRBV7-3, the J call TRBJ2-3, with 7 nucleotides matching TRBD2. V was pared by 3 bases and J by 5 bases, with 23 bases of the junction left unmatched. The CDR3 length is 20 residues. Germline loops: CDR1 SGHTA, CDR2 FQGTGA. The chain's CDR3 is CASSLSGGGGSNRAGDTQYF. The CDR3 nucleotides are TGTGCCAGCAGCTTGTCCGGCGGGGGTGGTTCGAATAGAGCCGGAGATACGCAGTATTTT.

This chain connects TRBV11-2 to TRBJ1-5; D is ambiguous. CDR3 size: 13 residues. From germline, CDR1 is SGHAT and CDR2 FQNNGV. Trimming left V 5 bases short and J 7 bases short, with 12 bases between. Here the CDR3 reads CASSLAMSQPQHF. Here the CDR3 DNA reads TGTGCCAGCAGCCTAGCGATGAGCCAGCCCCAGCATTTT. Based on the CDR3 plus reference TRBV11-2 and TRBJ1-5, the full variable domain is EAGVAQSPRYKIIEKRQSVAFWCNPISGHATLYWYQQILGQGPKLLIQFQNNGVVDDSQLPKDRFSAERLKGVDSTLKIQPAKLEDSAVYLCASSLAMSQPQHFGDGTRLSIL.

This chain joins TRBV6-1 and TRBJ1-3, with D maybe TRBD1 (5 bases). Germline V lookup: CDR1 MNHNS, CDR2 SASEGT. There are 13 residues in the CDR3. Trimming removed 3 bases at V and 3 bases at J, with 6 bases between. The CDR3 bases are TGTGCCAGCAGTGAGCAGGGTGGAAACACCATATATTTT. Translated, it gives CASSEQGGNTIYF.

This clone appeared once. The CDR3 protein is CASSHPRGQGEVTNEKLFF. CDR3 DNA sequence: TGCGCCAGCAGTCACCCTAGGGGACAGGGAGAGGTAACTAATGAAAAACTGTTTTTT. The chain is built from TRBV23-1 and TRBJ1-4, with 9 bases identical to TRBD1. TRBV23-1 is designated an ORF whose function remains uncertain. V shed 3 bases, J shed 1 base, and the junction held 12 bases outside the gene matches. This CDR3 is 19 amino acids long.

The V and J genes are TRBV7-3 and TRBJ2-3; TRBD2 aligns across 8 bases. V was clipped by 3 bases and J by 4 bases; unmatched bases: 6. CDR1 SGHTA and CDR2 FQGTGA come from the germline V gene. CDR3 length: 15 amino acids. DNA of the CDR3: TGTGCCAGCAGCTTGGCGGGGGGTATTTCAGATACGCAGTATTTT. Translation gives CASSLAGGISDTQYF.

This chain uses TRBV30 with TRBJ1-5; weak D call: TRBD1 (5 bases). Germline-derived CDR1 and CDR2 are GTSNPN and SVGIG (reference sequence). Trimming pared 2 bases from V and 9 bases from J, leaving 11 bases between. The CDR3 is 12 residues long. The CDR3: CAWSPPGRPQHF. The DNA for the CDR3 is TGTGCCTGGAGTCCACCAGGGCGGCCCCAGCATTTT.

The rearrangement joins TRBV23-1 to TRBJ2-2; 9 bases align to TRBD1. TRBV23-1 is an ORF for which the function is uncertain. The CDR3 is made up of 21 amino acids. The V and J ends lost 2 bases and 1 base, in that order; junction bases with no gene match: 17. CDR3 residues: CASSQGRVPGQGKENTGELFF. The CDR3 nucleotides are TGCGCCAGCAGTCAAGGAAGGGTACCGGGACAGGGAAAGGAGAACACCGGGGAGCTGTTTTTT.

In DNA form, the CDR3 reads TGTGCCAGCTCACCGAGGGGGCAGGGGAACACTGAAGCTTTCTTT. This sequence encodes CASSPRGQGNTEAFF. The chain is built from TRBV18 and TRBJ1-1, with 7 bases that match TRBD1. Per the germline V gene, CDR1 is KGHSH and CDR2 is LQKENI. The CDR3 sequence is 15 residues long. V was pared by 3 bases and J by 1 base, with 5 bases of the junction left unmatched.

This rearrangement joins TRBV19 to TRBJ1-1, with 8 bases aligning to TRBD1. Per germline, CDR1 LNHDA and CDR2 SQIVND (reference sequence). With V trimmed by 7 bases and J by 5 bases, 6 bases remained unmatched. The CDR3 runs to 13 residues. CDR3 bases: TGTGCCAGTACGACCAGGGGGCAAACTGAAGCTTTCTTT. The encoded protein is CASTTRGQTEAFF. The full variable domain, completed using reference TRBV19 and TRBJ1-1, is DGGITQSPKYLFRKEGQNVTLSCEQNLNHDAMYWYRQDPGQGLRLIYYSQIVNDFQKGDIAEGYSVSREKKESFPLTVTSAQKNPTAFYLCASTTRGQTEAFFGQGTRLTVV.

The CDR3 DNA reads as TGTGCCACGCAGTGGGGCAGGGGCGGGAACACTGAAGCTTTCTTT. Translation gives CATQWGRGGNTEAFF. The chain has TRBV15 and TRBJ1-1; maybe TRBD1 (6 bases). Germline V lookup: CDR1 LNHNV, CDR2 YYDKDF (reference sequence). Trimming took off 9 bases at V and 1 base at J, with 18 bases between the two ends. This CDR3 comprises 15 residues.

In this sample, this clone turned up once. CDR3 sequence reads: CASLTSGMETQYF. The CDR3 DNA reads as TGTGCCAGCCTTACATCAGGGATGGAGACCCAGTACTTC. The rearrangement links TRBV5-5 to TRBJ2-5; possibly TRBD1 for D (5 bases). Germline V lookup: CDR1 SGHKS, CDR2 YYEKEE (reference sequence). The CDR3 totals 13 residues. V shed 7 bases and J shed 5 bases, with 15 bases lying between them.

The chain joins TRBV5-4 to TRBJ1-2, with D possibly TRBD1 on 6 matching bases. Germline V gene sequence: CDR1 SGHNT, CDR2 YYREEE (reference sequence). The ends were cut back, 2 bases at V and 5 bases at J, with 13 bases in the middle. This CDR3 region has 14 residues. The CDR3 reads CASSFSGGPYGYTF. The CDR3 region has the DNA TGTGCCAGCAGCTTTTCGGGGGGCCCTTATGGCTACACCTTC.

In DNA, the CDR3 is TGTGCCACCCCACCCCTGACAGCCCGTGGAAACACCATATATTTT. Translation: CATPPLTARGNTIYF. This chain links TRBV6-5 with TRBJ1-3, with D tentatively TRBD1 (5 bases). The CDR3 sequence is 15 residues long. CDR1 and CDR2 (germline): MNHEY, SVGAGI. Trimming pared 10 bases from V and 3 bases from J, leaving 19 bases between.

The chain is built from TRBV12-3 or TRBV12-4 and TRBJ1-5; D is ambiguous. This CDR3 contains 13 residues. Between the trimmed V and J ends, which lost 3 bases and 4 bases, there was a span of 7 bases. The CDR3 spells CASSLWANQPQHF. The CDR3 coding sequence is TGTGCCAGCAGTTTGTGGGCTAATCAGCCCCAGCATTTT.

This chain joins TRBV5-1 and TRBJ2-3, with D uncertain. Germline V gene sequence: CDR1 SGHRS, CDR2 YFSETQ. This CDR3 is built from 14 residues. Trimming stripped 0 bases from V and 6 bases from J, with 11 bases between. CDR3 loop: CASSLASQVDTQYF. The CDR3 region has the DNA TGCGCCAGCAGCTTGGCTTCGCAGGTGGATACGCAGTATTTT.

The chain carries TRBV5-1 and TRBJ2-5; 7 positions match TRBD1. Germline CDR1 reads SGHRS; CDR2 reads YFSETQ. The CDR3 runs 15 residues. With V trimmed by 2 bases and J by 5 bases, 9 bases remained unmatched. CDR3 sequence: CASSLLQGSGETQYF. The CDR3 region has the DNA TGCGCCAGCAGCTTATTACAGGGGTCAGGGGAGACCCAGTACTTC.

The rearrangement joins TRBV5-3 to TRBJ2-2; 8 positions agree with TRBD2. TRBV5-3 is labeled an ORF, and its function is uncertain. The CDR3 length is 23 residues. Trimming cost V 5 bases and J 0 bases; bases outside gene matches: 27. The CDR3 region has the DNA TGTGCCAGAAGTCCTCGGGGCAGGGAATTGGCGGGGGGACTAATCGCGAACACCGGGGAGCTGTTTTTT. Translated: CARSPRGRELAGGLIANTGELFF.

The J gene is TRBJ1-1, the V gene TRBV19; TRBD1 aligns across 7 bases. Germline CDR1 reads LNHDA; CDR2 reads SQIVND (reference sequence). The CDR3 loop spans 14 amino acids. J was trimmed by 4 bases and V by 5 bases; bases with no gene match: 7. The CDR3 spells CASSSNRGGTEAFF. The CDR3 bases are TGTGCCAGTAGTTCAAACAGGGGAGGCACTGAAGCTTTCTTT.

The chain couples TRBV2 to TRBJ1-6, with TRBD1 matching 10 bases. CDR1 is SNHLY and CDR2 is FYNNEI in the germline V gene. The V and J ends lost 0 bases and 10 bases, in that order; junction bases with no gene match: 6. The CDR3 covers 16 residues. The CDR3 loop is CASSEARTGGASPLHF. The CDR3 nucleotides are TGTGCCAGCAGTGAAGCGCGGACAGGGGGAGCCTCACCCCTCCACTTT.

V and J are TRBV14 and TRBJ1-4; D ambiguous. Trimming took off 4 bases at V and 7 bases at J, with 13 bases between the two ends. The germline CDR1 and CDR2 sequences are SGHDN and FVKESK. This CDR3 has 14 amino acids. The CDR3 region has the DNA TGTGCCAGCAGCCGTCTCTGGGAGGGTGAAAAACTGTTTTTT. Translation gives CASSRLWEGEKLFF.

The chain carries TRBV10-3 and TRBJ2-5; 8 positions agree with TRBD1. The CDR3 length is 15 residues. In germline, CDR1 is ENHRY, CDR2 SYGVKD. With 4 bases clipped from V and 2 bases from J, the junction kept 6 bases outside the gene matches. The CDR3 DNA sequence: TGTGCCATCAGTGGGCAGGGGGCAGGTCAAGAGACCCAGTACTTC. The encoded protein is CAISGQGAGQETQYF.

This chain connects TRBV19 to TRBJ1-4; 7 positions agree with TRBD1. Germline V gene sequence: CDR1 LNHDA, CDR2 SQIVND (reference sequence). This CDR3 is built from 16 residues. V lost 5 bases to trimming and J lost 2 bases; unmatched junction nucleotides: 8. The CDR3 reads CASSPRTGPTNEKLFF. The CDR3 DNA follows: TGTGCCAGTAGTCCACGGACAGGACCTACTAATGAAAAACTGTTTTTT.

The V and J genes are TRBV18 and TRBJ1-3, with D unresolved. The CDR3 contains 14 residues. Germline V gene data show CDR1 as KGHSH and CDR2 as LQKENI. Trimming stripped 7 bases from V and 2 bases from J, with 12 bases between. As DNA, the CDR3 is TGTGCCAGCTTAACGTCTAGCACTGGAAACACCATATATTTT. It is translated as CASLTSSTGNTIYF.

The sample holds one count of this clone. V is TRBV12-5 and J is TRBJ1-1; TRBD1 matches at 7 bases. The CDR3 extends over 14 amino acids. The trim removed 0 bases at V and 11 bases at J, leaving 9 bases unmatched. Germline CDR1 is LGHNT and CDR2 is FRNRAP. The CDR3 is CASGLVQGSRGAFF. CDR3 coding DNA: TGTGCTAGTGGTTTGGTACAGGGGAGCAGGGGTGCTTTCTTT.

The chain employs TRBV9 and TRBJ1-3, with 8 bases identical to TRBD1. Germline V lookup: CDR1 SGDLS, CDR2 YYNGEE. The CDR3 covers 16 residues. V lost 3 bases to trimming and J lost 3 bases; unmatched junction nucleotides: 8. CDR3 loop: CASSGPSGGFGNTIYF. The CDR3 DNA is TGTGCCAGCAGCGGCCCCTCAGGGGGCTTTGGAAACACCATATATTTT.

The chain has TRBV5-8 and TRBJ1-4; 9 bases line up with TRBD1. There are 14 residues in the CDR3. V trimming: 4 bases; J trimming: 4 bases; junction bases outside the gene matches: 2. Germline CDR1 and CDR2: SGHTS and YDEGEE. This chain's CDR3 is CASSRQGVNEKLFF. CDR3 DNA sequence: TGTGCCAGCAGCAGACAGGGGGTTAATGAAAAACTGTTTTTT.

This rearrangement joins TRBV27 to TRBJ2-5; perhaps TRBD2 as D (5 bases). Germline V gives CDR1 MNHEY, CDR2 SMNVEV (reference sequence). The V end lost 0 bases, the J end lost 5 bases, and 22 bases lay between the germline ends. The length of the CDR3 is 18 residues. The CDR3 here is CASSLSSVTGKSWETQYF. The CDR3 DNA sequence: TGTGCCAGCAGTTTATCTTCCGTCACCGGGAAGAGTTGGGAGACCCAGTACTTC.

The rearrangement uses TRBV19 and TRBJ1-4; no reliable D call. CDR3 size: 16 residues. V was pared by 3 bases and J by 5 bases, with 16 bases between. From germline, CDR1 is LNHDA and CDR2 SQIVND (reference sequence). CDR3: CASSIAGLFENEKLFF. Here the CDR3 DNA reads TGTGCCAGTAGTATCGCGGGGTTATTCGAGAATGAAAAACTGTTTTTT.